The rows below give T cell receptor beta chains drawn from one sample of a study of a mutant IDH1 vaccine in newly diagnosed glioma. Antigens for these TCRs are unknown. Using immunoSEQ multiplex PCR, the repertoire was profiled, and TCRdb retains in-frame clones only, with some absent. This table has around 32,000 clones, about 90% appearing once. The sequencing used peripheral blood mononuclear cells (PBMCs), collected from a glioma patient whose treatment included an IDH1 peptide vaccine. These receptors were collected from a woman in her thirties or forties with glioma. Some clones in this sample may be carry-over from other donors' samples. Both conserved end residues are part of each CDR3. The D gene is left open where the match is weak. Some rows have no size entry. The others give once, few or many, or a class for an expanded clone.

clone_size d_call j_call v_call cdr3_aa cdr3_nt
. . TRBJ2-7 TRBV4-3 CASSQDSSRADYEQYF TGCGCCAGCAGCCAAGATAGCTCGAGAGCCGACTACGAGCAGTACTTC
. . TRBJ1-1 TRBV12-5 CASGEGVGTEAFF TGTGCTAGTGGAGAGGGGGTGGGCACTGAAGCTTTCTTT
. . TRBJ2-3 TRBV5-1 CASSLGGADTQYF TGCGCCAGCAGCTTGGGGGGGGCAGATACGCAGTATTTT
few . TRBJ2-7 TRBV28 CASKLNRGHEQYF TGTGCCAGCAAACTTAATAGGGGCCACGAGCAGTACTTC
. TRBD2 TRBJ2-2 TRBV4-2 CASSQVRGGTGELFF TGTGCCAGCAGCCAAGTACGGGGGGGAACCGGGGAGCTGTTTTTT
. . TRBJ2-7 TRBV28 CASSSGYEQYF TGTGCCAGCAGTTCCGGGTACGAGCAGTACTTC
. TRBD1 TRBJ1-4 TRBV6-5 CASRRQGAIEKLFF TGTGCCAGCAGACGACAGGGGGCTATAGAAAAACTGTTTTTT
. . TRBJ1-2 TRBV16 CASSQSGVGGSHGYTF TGTGCCAGCAGCCAAAGTGGGGTCGGGGGGAGCCATGGCTACACCTTC
once . TRBJ1-2 TRBV7-2 CASSLEWRGGYTF TGTGCCAGCAGCTTAGAGTGGCGGGGGGGCTACACCTTC
. . TRBJ1-1 TRBV27 CASSLHPRGYTEAFF TGTGCCAGCAGTCTCCACCCTAGGGGTTACACTGAAGCTTTCTTT
. . TRBJ1-3 TRBV6-5 CASSYSNSGNTIYF TGTGCCAGCAGTTACTCGAACTCTGGAAACACCATATATTTT
. TRBD2 TRBJ2-5 TRBV5-8 CASSLGEREGETQYF TGTGCCAGCAGCTTGGGAGAGCGGGAGGGAGAGACCCAGTACTTC
. . TRBJ2-2 TRBV27 CASSLGIRRELFF TGTGCCAGCAGTTTAGGGATTCGGCGGGAGCTGTTTTTT
. TRBD1 TRBJ1-1 TRBV19 CASINRGDTEAFF TGTGCCAGTATTAACAGGGGGGACACTGAAGCTTTCTTT
. . TRBJ2-7 TRBV19 CASRQQGTYEQYF TGTGCCAGTCGCCAACAGGGAACCTACGAGCAGTACTTC
once . TRBJ2-3 TRBV7-9 CASSLPYSTDTQYF TGTGCCAGCAGCTTACCCTATAGCACAGATACGCAGTATTTT
few . TRBJ2-7 TRBV18 CASSVSGYEQYF TGTGCCAGCTCAGTAAGCGGCTACGAGCAGTACTTC
. TRBD1 TRBJ2-5 TRBV7-9 CASSYLKTGSETQYF TGTGCCAGCAGCTATTTGAAGACAGGGTCAGAGACCCAGTACTTC
. . TRBJ2-5 TRBV6-6 CASSYISGMGRETQYF TGTGCCAGCAGTTACATCTCAGGGATGGGGCGAGAGACCCAGTACTTC
. . TRBJ2-7 TRBV6-6 CASNRGESYEQYF TGTGCCAGCAATCGGGGAGAGAGCTACGAGCAGTACTTC
few . TRBJ1-2 TRBV6-1 CASSEVGNYGYTF TGTGCCAGCAGTGAAGTCGGGAACTATGGCTACACCTTC
. . TRBJ2-7 TRBV5-5 CASSPRDGAYEQYF TGTGCCAGCAGCCCCAGGGACGGGGCCTACGAGCAGTACTTC
. TRBD2 TRBJ2-7 TRBV7-8 CASSSAASGTYEQYF TGTGCCAGCAGCTCAGCGGCTAGCGGAACCTACGAGCAGTACTTC
. . TRBJ2-3 TRBV7-2 CASSLGDFYSTDTQYF TGTGCCAGCAGCTTAGGGGACTTTTATAGCACAGATACGCAGTATTTT
few . TRBJ2-3 TRBV2 CASRSFTDTQYF TGTGCCAGCCGGTCTTTCACAGATACGCAGTATTTT
. TRBD2 TRBJ2-2 TRBV14 CASSPPWGGENTGELFF TGTGCCAGCAGCCCCCCGTGGGGGGGAGAAAACACCGGGGAGCTGTTTTTT
. . TRBJ1-6 TRBV4-3 CASSQEIRDDSPLHF TGCGCCAGCAGCCAAGAGATCCGGGATGATTCACCCCTCCACTTT
few . TRBJ1-5 TRBV28 CASSSRRFYQPQHF TGTGCCAGCAGTTCGCGCAGATTCTATCAGCCCCAGCATTTT
. . TRBJ2-7 TRBV28 CASRRDPSSPYEQYF TGTGCCAGCAGACGAGACCCTTCTTCCCCCTACGAGCAGTACTTC
. . TRBJ2-3 TRBV28 CASSLIGRAASTDTQYF TGTGCCAGCAGTTTAATCGGTAGGGCGGCAAGCACAGATACGCAGTATTTT
. . TRBJ2-1 TRBV18 CASSSKGRNYNEQFF TGTGCCAGCTCGTCTAAAGGGCGGAATTACAATGAGCAGTTCTTC
. . TRBJ2-2 TRBV19 CASERGRSNTGELFF TGTGCCAGTGAGCGTGGGAGGAGTAATACCGGGGAGCTGTTTTTT
. . TRBJ1-3 TRBV6-5 CARRRGTIYF TGTGCCAGACGAAGGGGCACCATATATTTT
. . TRBJ1-5 TRBV28 CASSLQQGNGQPQHF TGTGCCAGCAGTTTACAACAGGGTAACGGTCAGCCCCAGCATTTT
. TRBD1 TRBJ2-2 TRBV28 CASSFPPGRGLNTGELFF TGTGCCAGCAGTTTCCCCCCCGGCAGGGGGCTGAACACCGGGGAGCTGTTTTTT
. . TRBJ1-1 TRBV19 CASSHRAPVTEAFF TGTGCCAGTAGTCATCGGGCCCCTGTCACTGAAGCTTTCTTT
. TRBD1 TRBJ2-2 TRBV28 CASSLYGEQGDFWGELFF TGTGCCAGCAGTTTGTACGGCGAACAGGGGGATTTTTGGGGGGAGCTGTTTTTT
. . TRBJ2-3 TRBV18 CASSPPTGVNTDTQYF TGTGCCAGCTCACCACCCACGGGAGTCAACACAGATACGCAGTATTTT
. . TRBJ2-7 TRBV29-1 CSVEGGSFGAYEQYF TGCAGCGTTGAAGGGGGGAGCTTCGGCGCCTACGAGCAGTACTTC
. . TRBJ2-7 TRBV9 CASSVAEDEQYF TGTGCCAGCAGCGTAGCTGAGGACGAGCAGTACTTC
. . TRBJ1-2 TRBV6-1 CASSEAGRYGYTF TGTGCCAGCAGTGAAGCGGGGCGCTATGGCTACACCTTC
. . TRBJ2-1 TRBV29-1 CTIGHSYNEQFF TGCACCATAGGGCACAGCTACAATGAGCAGTTCTTC
. . TRBJ2-3 TRBV4-3 CASSQAGDTQYF TGCGCCAGCAGTCAGGCGGGAGATACGCAGTATTTT
. . TRBJ1-1 TRBV2 CASSGPQQTTHTEAFF TGTGCCAGCAGTGGTCCCCAGCAAACAACCCACACTGAAGCTTTCTTT
once . TRBJ2-1 TRBV11-3 CASSLEHEQFF TGTGCCAGCAGCTTAGAACATGAGCAGTTCTTC
. . TRBJ2-5 TRBV2 CASSGTTQETQYF TGTGCCAGCAGTGGGACAACACAAGAGACCCAGTACTTC
. TRBD2 TRBJ2-1 TRBV7-2 CASSLPTGGRYNEQFF TGTGCCAGCAGCTTACCGACCGGCGGGAGGTACAATGAGCAGTTCTTC
. . TRBJ2-1 TRBV28 CASSLPGPQNEQFF TGTGCCAGCAGTTTGCCCGGGCCACAAAATGAGCAGTTCTTC
once TRBD2 TRBJ2-3 TRBV5-1 CASSWDYNTDTQYF TGCGCCAGCAGCTGGGACTATAACACAGATACGCAGTATTTT
. . TRBJ1-4 TRBV6-6 CASSWAGRHEKLFF TGTGCCAGCAGTTGGGCGGGTCGGCATGAAAAACTGTTTTTT
. . TRBJ2-7 TRBV5-1 CASSLETRAYEQYF TGCGCCAGCAGCTTGGAAACCAGGGCCTACGAGCAGTACTTC
. TRBD1 TRBJ1-3 TRBV29-1 CSVLTGGLKGNTIYF TGCAGCGTTCTTACAGGGGGATTAAAAGGAAACACCATATATTTT
few . TRBJ2-1 TRBV5-4 CASSSGTDAYNEQFF TGTGCCAGCAGCTCCGGGACCGATGCCTACAATGAGCAGTTCTTC
. . TRBJ1-5 TRBV2 CASLGGDHQPQHF TGTGCCAGCTTAGGAGGGGATCATCAGCCCCAGCATTTT
. TRBD2 TRBJ2-2 TRBV27 CASSSGRAAGELFF TGTGCCAGCTCTAGCGGGAGGGCAGCCGGGGAGCTGTTTTTT
. TRBD2 TRBJ2-1 TRBV4-3 CASSHQIQTSGRRGYNEQFF TGCGCCAGCAGCCATCAGATACAAACTAGCGGGAGGAGGGGGTACAATGAGCAGTTCTTC